This T cell receptor (beta chain) was identified during a study of blood T cell repertoires in COVID-19. The wider study: COVID-19 samples, acute and convalescent, were from the United States, Italy and Spain. PBMCs, B-cell-depleted T cells, or T cells were the source of the cDNA or gDNA that made up the material.

Original methodology: Reference gene primer amplification in the assay estimated nucleated cell counts. Sequencing used immunoSEQ multiplex PCR; TCRdb keeps in-frame clones, though not all of them. The V and J calls and the clone size are those of that table, but D and trimming were determined from the DNA. Of approximately 70,000 clones in the sample, roughly 80% were seen once. Trimming stripped 7 bases from V and 1 base from J, with 16 bases between. Germline V gene sequence: CDR1 LGHNA, CDR2 YSLEER. CDR3 length equals 15 residues. What was sequenced was peripheral blood. This TCR came from a man between 65 and 85 years old who had recovered from COVID-19. V is TRBV4-3 and J is TRBJ1-1, with a tentative D call TRBD1 (5 bases). Written as DNA, the CDR3 is TGCGCCAGCACCTCCGCCTTAGGGGCGAACACTGAAGCTTTCTTT. Residues: CASTSALGANTEAFF.